This record concerns one T cell receptor beta chain sequence. V gave up 2 bases and J gave up 6 bases, with 19 bases separating them. Germline CDR1 SGHNT, CDR2 YENEEA. The length of the CDR3 is 16 residues. The table came from immunoSEQ multiplex PCR; TCRdb's copy has only in-frame clones and leaves some out. This sample has roughly 150,000 clones; about 85% occur once, and the top ten carry approximately 2.4%. This record comes from a study of blood T cell repertoires in COVID-19. The source of this sequence is an older woman with acute or convalescent COVID-19. The chain links TRBV11-3 to TRBJ1-1; the D gene is possibly TRBD1 (6 bases). Sequenced input: peripheral blood. DNA for the CDR3: TGTGCCAGCAGCTTAACCCCAACAGGGCCACAATCTGAAGCTTTCTTT. It translates to CASSLTPTGPQSEAFF.